This passage covers 9 T cell receptor beta chains from one sample sequenced in a study of blood T cell repertoires in COVID-19. Repertoires were generated with immunoSEQ multiplex PCR, while TCRdb's copy carries only in-frame clones and drops some. The sample consists of about 76,000 clones, 70% to 90% of them appearing once. Sequencing used peripheral blood. The receptors originated from a man aged 25-45 years with acute or convalescent COVID-19.

This chain connects TRBV5-1 to TRBJ2-7; perhaps TRBD1 as D (6 bases). V was shortened by 3 bases and J by 3 bases, with 16 bases between the two germline ends. The length of the CDR3 is 15 residues. Looked up from germline, CDR1 is SGHRS and CDR2 is YFSETQ. CDR3 bases: TGCGCCAGCAGCTACACTGGGGGCAATAACTACGAGCAGTACTTC. Amino acid sequence: CASSYTGGNNYEQYF.

The chain recombines TRBV5-4 with TRBJ2-7, with 7 bases aligning to TRBD1. The CDR3 has 16 amino acids. Germline V gene data show CDR1 as SGHNT and CDR2 as YYREEE (reference sequence). Trimming at V came to 3 bases and at J to 3 bases, leaving 12 bases not matched to a gene. The CDR3 here is CASSSRVPTGLYEQYF. CDR3 nucleotide sequence: TGTGCCAGCAGCTCCAGAGTCCCGACAGGGCTCTACGAGCAGTACTTC.

This chain links TRBV18 with TRBJ2-7; 11 bases are a match to TRBD1. The CDR3 sequence is 14 residues long. Germline-derived CDR1 and CDR2 are KGHSH and LQKENI. The ends lost 3 bases at V and 3 bases at J; junction bases unmatched: 1. The CDR3 region is CASSPGQGDYEQYF. The CDR3 nucleotides are TGTGCCAGCTCACCGGGACAGGGGGACTACGAGCAGTACTTC.

The chain couples TRBV5-6 to TRBJ2-5, with 7 nucleotides matching TRBD2. Germline values: CDR1 SGHDT, CDR2 YYEEEE. CDR3 length equals 12 residues. V dropped 7 bases and J dropped 7; count of bases not matched to a gene: 7. The DNA of the CDR3 is TGTGCCAGCGGCACTAGCGCCGGGACCCAGTACTTC. It codes for CASGTSAGTQYF.

The rearrangement uses TRBV30 and TRBJ2-7; D may be TRBD2 (6 bases). The CDR3 is 13 residues long. Germline CDR1 GTSNPN, CDR2 SVGIG (reference sequence). The V and J ends lost 3 bases and 7 bases respectively, with 16 bases between them. The CDR3 coding sequence is TGTGCCTGGAGCGGAGGGTCTTTACGGGAGCAGTACTTC. This encodes CAWSGGSLREQYF.

The chain has TRBV28 and TRBJ2-3; TRBD2 matches 9 bases. Germline V gene sequence: CDR1 MDHEN, CDR2 SYDVKM. The V and J ends lost 7 bases and 3 bases, in that order; junction bases with no gene match: 8. The CDR3 consists of 15 residues. DNA for the CDR3: TGTGCCAGCATTGGTGGCGGGAGGGCGACAGATACGCAGTATTTT. Its protein product is CASIGGGRATDTQYF.

The chain recombines TRBV7-6 with TRBJ2-3; 10 bases are a match to TRBD2. Trimming removed 1 base from V and 9 bases from J; junction bases left unmatched: 13. Germline CDR1 SGHVS, CDR2 FNYEAQ. The length of the CDR3 is 17 residues. In DNA, the CDR3 is TGTGCCAGCAGCTTAGGGGCAGCGGGAGGGCCGTTGACGACGCAGTATTTT. Residues: CASSLGAAGGPLTTQYF.

The chain couples TRBV24-1 to TRBJ1-2, with a weak D call TRBD1 (6 bases). The CDR3 totals 15 residues. The germline V gene has CDR1 KGHDR and CDR2 SFDVKD. Trimming took off 4 bases at V and 4 bases at J, with 15 bases between the two ends. CDR3: CATSDPVTGIYGYTF. The CDR3 nucleotides are TGTGCCACCAGTGACCCCGTAACAGGGATCTATGGCTACACCTTC.

The rearrangement joins TRBV27 to TRBJ2-7; a weak D match, TRBD1 (6 bases). This CDR3 has 13 residues. Germline V CDR1 and CDR2: MNHEY, SMNVEV (reference sequence). Trimming pared 6 bases from V and 3 bases from J, leaving 12 bases between. The CDR3 protein is CASRGAAYYEQYF. The CDR3 coding sequence is TGTGCCAGCAGGGGGGCGGCCTACTACGAGCAGTACTTC.